This T cell receptor (delta chain) came from a study of γδ T cells in repeated Plasmodium falciparum infection. The wider study: Over about 600 days, donors received four mosquito-bite P. falciparum NF54 infections. Samples were taken at baseline, before some infections, and 21 days after each.

Gammadelta T cells were flow-sorted from PBMC into Vgamma9/Vdelta2+ and Vdelta2-negative populations for bulk analysis. Findings and limits, study-wide: Malian children's Vdelta2-negative repertoires appeared more expanded and less diverse than Australians'.

Germline loops: CDR1 GEAIGNYY, CDR2 EKD. The CDR3 runs 19 residues. Germline trimming cut 0 bases from V and 3 bases from J; bases unmatched to any gene: 15. Each sorted gammadelta sample had TRG and TRD chains sequenced. TCRdb re-analyzed the multiplex PCR reads via CATT. There are 50,000 or so delta-chain clones in the sample; about 1.6% occur only once, and roughly 8.6% lies in the top ten. Details on this clone: Its antigen is currently unknown. TCRdb records a much larger clone's protein for this DNA, with a difference at residue 14 that likely arises from a read error; the protein given is the translation of the DNA.

The chain links TRDV2 to TRDJ1; 10 bases match TRDD3. The J gene, absent from TCRdb, was called here by matching the DNA to germline. This TCR was sampled from a pool of human donors (malaria-infected and uninfected, not separated). Sequencing was carried out using gamma-delta T cells from blood. CDR3 DNA: TGTGCCTGTGACACCTTTTCCTACGGGGGATACGGGTACCCCGATAAACTCATCTTT. Translation: CACDTFSYGGYGYPDKLIF.